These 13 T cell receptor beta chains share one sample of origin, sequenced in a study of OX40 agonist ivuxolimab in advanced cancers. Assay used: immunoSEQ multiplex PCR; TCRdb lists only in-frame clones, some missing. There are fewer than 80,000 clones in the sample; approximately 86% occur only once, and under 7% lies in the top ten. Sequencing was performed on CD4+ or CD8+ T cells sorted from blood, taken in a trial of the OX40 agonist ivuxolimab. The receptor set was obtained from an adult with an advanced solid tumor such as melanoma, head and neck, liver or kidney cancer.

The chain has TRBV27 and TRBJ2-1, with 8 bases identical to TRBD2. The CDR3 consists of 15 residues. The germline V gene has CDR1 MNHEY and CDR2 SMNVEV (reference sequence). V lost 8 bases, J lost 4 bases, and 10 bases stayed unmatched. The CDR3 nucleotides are TGTGCCAGCGCCCCGGGAGGGCCGAGATACAATGAGCAGTTCTTC. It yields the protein CASAPGGPRYNEQFF.

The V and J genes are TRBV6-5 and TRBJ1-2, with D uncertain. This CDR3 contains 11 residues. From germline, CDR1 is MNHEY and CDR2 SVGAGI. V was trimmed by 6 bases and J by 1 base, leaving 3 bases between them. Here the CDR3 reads CASSDNYGYTF. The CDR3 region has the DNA TGTGCCAGCAGCGATAACTATGGCTACACCTTC.

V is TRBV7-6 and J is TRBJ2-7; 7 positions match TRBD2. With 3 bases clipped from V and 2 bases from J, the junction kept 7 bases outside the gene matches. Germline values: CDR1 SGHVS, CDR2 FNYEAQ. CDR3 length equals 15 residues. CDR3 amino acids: CASSLGGGYTYEQYV. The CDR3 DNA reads TGTGCCAGCAGCTTGGGGGGAGGGTACACCTACGAGCAGTACGTC.

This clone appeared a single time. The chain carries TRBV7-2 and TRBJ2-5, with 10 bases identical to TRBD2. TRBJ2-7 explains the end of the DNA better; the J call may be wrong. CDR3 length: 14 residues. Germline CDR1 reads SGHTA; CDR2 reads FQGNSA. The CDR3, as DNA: TGTGCCAGCAGCCGGACTAGCGGCGGCTACGAGCAGTACTTC. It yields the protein CASSRTSGGYEQYF.

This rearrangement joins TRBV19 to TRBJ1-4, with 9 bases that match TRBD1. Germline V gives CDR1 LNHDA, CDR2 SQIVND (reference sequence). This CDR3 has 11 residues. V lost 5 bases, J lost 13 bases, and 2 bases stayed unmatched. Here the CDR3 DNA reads TGTGCCAGTAGTTCGGACAGGGGACTGTTTTTT. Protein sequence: CASSSDRGLFF.

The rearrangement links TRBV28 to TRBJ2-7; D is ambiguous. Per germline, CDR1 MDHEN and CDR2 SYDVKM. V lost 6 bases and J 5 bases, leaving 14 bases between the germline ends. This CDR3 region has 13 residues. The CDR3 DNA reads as TGTGCCAGCAGCAATCCAACCCGGAACGAGCAGTACGTC. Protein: CASSNPTRNEQYV.

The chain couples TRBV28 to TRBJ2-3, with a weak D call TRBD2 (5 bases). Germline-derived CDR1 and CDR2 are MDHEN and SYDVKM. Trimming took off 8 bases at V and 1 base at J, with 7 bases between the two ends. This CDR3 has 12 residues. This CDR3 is CASSRGTDTQYF. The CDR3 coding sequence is TGTGCCAGCTCGAGGGGCACAGATACGCAGTATTTT.

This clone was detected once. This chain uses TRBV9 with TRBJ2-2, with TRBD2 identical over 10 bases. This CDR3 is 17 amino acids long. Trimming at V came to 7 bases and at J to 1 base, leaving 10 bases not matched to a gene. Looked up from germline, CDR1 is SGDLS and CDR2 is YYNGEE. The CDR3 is CASRGSPSGGNTGELFF. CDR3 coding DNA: TGTGCCAGCCGGGGCAGCCCTAGCGGGGGGAACACCGGGGAGCTGTTTTTT. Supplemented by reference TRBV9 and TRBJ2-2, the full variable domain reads DSGVTQTPKHLITATGQRVTLRCSPRSGDLSVYWYQQSLDQGLQFLIQYYNGEERAKGNILERFSAQQFPDLHSELNLSSLELGDSALYFCASRGSPSGGNTGELFFGEGSRLTVL.

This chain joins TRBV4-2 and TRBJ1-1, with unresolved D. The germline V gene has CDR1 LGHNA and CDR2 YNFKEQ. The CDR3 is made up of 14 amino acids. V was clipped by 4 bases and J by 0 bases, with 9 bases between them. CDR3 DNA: TGTGCCAGCAGCCCTCTCCTCTTGAACACTGAAGCTTTCTTT. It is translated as CASSPLLLNTEAFF.

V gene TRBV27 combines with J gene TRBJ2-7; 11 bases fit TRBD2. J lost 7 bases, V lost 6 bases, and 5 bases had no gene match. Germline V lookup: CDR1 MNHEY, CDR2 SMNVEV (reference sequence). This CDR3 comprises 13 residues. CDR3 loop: CASSLRLAGEQYF. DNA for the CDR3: TGTGCCAGCAGCCTGAGACTAGCGGGGGAGCAGTACTTC.

CDR3 loop: CATTLGTSHGYTF. The CDR3 DNA reads TGTGCCACCACCCTTGGGACTTCCCATGGCTACACCTTC. This chain uses TRBV6-5 with TRBJ1-2; TRBD1 might be the D (5 bases). CDR3 size: 13 residues. With 10 bases removed from V and 6 bases from J, the gap between germline ends came to 18 bases. CDR1 is MNHEY, CDR2 SVGAGI, per germline.

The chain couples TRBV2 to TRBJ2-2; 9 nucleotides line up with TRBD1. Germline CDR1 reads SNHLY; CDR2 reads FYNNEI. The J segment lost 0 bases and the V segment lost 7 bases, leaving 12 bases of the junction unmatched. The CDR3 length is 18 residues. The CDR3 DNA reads TGTGCCAGCACCCGACGGGGGACAGGGTCCACGAACACCGGGGAGCTGTTTTTT. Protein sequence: CASTRRGTGSTNTGELFF.

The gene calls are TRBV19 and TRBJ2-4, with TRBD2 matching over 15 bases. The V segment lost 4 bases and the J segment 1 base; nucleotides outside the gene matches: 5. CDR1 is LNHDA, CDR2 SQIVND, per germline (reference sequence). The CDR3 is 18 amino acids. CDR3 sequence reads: CASSTPGTSGRAKNIQYF. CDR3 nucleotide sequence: TGTGCCAGTAGTACACCCGGGACTAGCGGGAGGGCCAAAAACATTCAGTACTTC.